This entry features one TCR beta chain sequence. These data belong to a study of cytomegalovirus exposure and HLA in healthy donors. V shed 2 bases, J shed 0 bases, and the junction held 6 bases outside the gene matches. This CDR3 region has 16 residues. Germline loops: CDR1 MNHNY, CDR2 SVGAGI (reference sequence). The PCR contained 60 Vbeta and 13 Jbeta primers. Repertoires were generated with immunoSEQ multiplex PCR, while TCRdb's copy carries only in-frame clones and drops some. The sample gives over 100,000 clones, roughly 69% of which show up once; about 2.2% is in the top ten. The chain recombines TRBV6-6 with TRBJ1-1; 7 bases are shared with TRBD1. The sequence was obtained from a woman in her thirties in good health and CMV-seronegative. Sequencing used PBMCs. As DNA, the CDR3 is TGTGCCAGCAGTTACCCTGGGGGACAGTTGAACACTGAAGCTTTCTTT. It translates to CASSYPGGQLNTEAFF.